The next 2 T cell receptor beta chains were all read from a single sample in a study of blood T cell repertoires in COVID-19. Sequencing was performed with immunoSEQ multiplex PCR; in TCRdb, only in-frame clones are kept and a portion is missing. The table has under 300,000 clones, around 87% seen once. Sequencing input: PBMCs or T cells enriched from blood (not recorded which). The receptors derive from a woman in her 30s with acute COVID-19.

The chain links TRBV5-6 to TRBJ2-7; 8 nucleotides agree with TRBD1. Per germline, CDR1 SGHDT and CDR2 YYEEEE. The junction had 10 bases not matched to a gene; V was cut back by 5 bases and J by 3 bases. The CDR3 loop spans 15 amino acids. In DNA, the CDR3 is TGTGCCAGCAGGGATGCGGGACAGGCGGTCTACGAGCAGTACTTC. It encodes CASRDAGQAVYEQYF.

This chain uses TRBV7-2 with TRBJ2-7; the D is unclear. Germline lookup yields CDR1 SGHTA and CDR2 FQGNSA. Trimming shortened V by 1 base and J by 3 bases, and 4 bases separated the two germline ends. CDR3 length equals 12 residues. The CDR3 DNA reads TGTGCCAGCAGCTTAGTTCGCTACGAGCAGTACTTC. Protein: CASSLVRYEQYF.